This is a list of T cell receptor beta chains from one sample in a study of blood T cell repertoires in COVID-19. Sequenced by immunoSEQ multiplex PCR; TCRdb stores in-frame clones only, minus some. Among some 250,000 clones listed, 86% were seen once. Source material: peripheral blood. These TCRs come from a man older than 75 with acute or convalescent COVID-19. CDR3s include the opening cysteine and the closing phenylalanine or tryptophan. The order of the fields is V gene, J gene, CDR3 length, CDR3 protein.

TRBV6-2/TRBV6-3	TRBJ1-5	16	CASSFLQGAGNQPQHF
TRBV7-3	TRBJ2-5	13	CASSSHREETQYF
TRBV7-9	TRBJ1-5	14	CASSPGTEYQPQHF
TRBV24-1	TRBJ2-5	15	CATSDPGLGKETQYF
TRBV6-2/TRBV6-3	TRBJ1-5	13	CASSYEANQPQHF
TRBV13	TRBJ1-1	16	CASSLPDSTGVTEAFF
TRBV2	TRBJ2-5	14	CASSDGQPQETQYF
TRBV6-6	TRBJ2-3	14	CASSDGLVRDTQYF
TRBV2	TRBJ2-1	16	CASRREAGSSYNEQFF
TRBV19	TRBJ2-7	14	CASSRGTGTYEQYF
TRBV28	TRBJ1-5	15	CASSPTGLGDQPQHF
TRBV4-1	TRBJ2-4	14	CASSRGTDRNIQYF
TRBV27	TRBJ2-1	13	CASKPGGWNEQFF
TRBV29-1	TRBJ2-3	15	CSVGGQGAKGDTQYF
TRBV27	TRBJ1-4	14	CASSLAVLSGKLFF
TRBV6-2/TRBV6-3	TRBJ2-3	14	CASSRDRVQDTQYF